The rows below give T cell receptor beta chains drawn from one sample of a study of identical twins. TCRdb re-called the 5' RACE reads with MiXCR, one entry per CDR3 protein. The table lists roughly 1,500,000 distinct CDR3 sequences, around 29% of them singletons. Specimen: cord blood. The receptors were sampled from a newborn girl in good health. CDR3s include the opening cysteine and the closing phenylalanine or tryptophan. A D gene is named only where the DNA matches it firmly. Only part of the rows carry a size: once, few, many, or a class if the clone is expanded.

CDR3nt | CDR3aa | j_gene | abundance | v_gene | d_gene
TGTGCCACCAGTGGGACAGGGAATGGAAACACCATATATTTT | CATSGTGNGNTIYF | TRBJ1-3 | - | TRBV15 | TRBD1
TGTGCCAGCAGCCTAAGGGAAAACTATGGCTACACCTTC | CASSLRENYGYTF | TRBJ1-2 | many | TRBV5-1 | -
TGTGCCAGCAGCTTACAGTGGGCGGGAACAGATACGCAGTATTTT | CASSLQWAGTDTQYF | TRBJ2-3 | many | TRBV13 | -
TGCAGCGTTGAAGGGGACAGGAGCTCCTACAATGAGCAGTTCTTC | CSVEGDRSSYNEQFF | TRBJ2-1 | - | TRBV29-1 | TRBD1
TGCGCCAGCAGGATGGACAGCGCCTATGGCTACACCTTC | CASRMDSAYGYTF | TRBJ1-2 | many | TRBV5-1 | -
TGTGCCAGCAGCCAGGATACTAGCGGGAGGTCCCTAGCCAAAAACATTCAGTACTTC | CASSQDTSGRSLAKNIQYF | TRBJ2-4 | - | TRBV4-2 | TRBD2
TGTGCCAGCAGCCGAGGAGGACTAGCGGGAGGTACAGATACGCAGTATTTT | CASSRGGLAGGTDTQYF | TRBJ2-3 | few | TRBV4-2 | TRBD2
TGTGCCAGCAGCTTCGGGGGGTTGGGGGCCAACGTCCTGACTTTC | CASSFGGLGANVLTF | TRBJ2-6 | few | TRBV3-1 | TRBD2
TGCAGTGCTAGAACACTGAGGGCTAGCGGGAGACGAGGACAAGAGACCCAGTACTTC | CSARTLRASGRRGQETQYF | TRBJ2-5 | few | TRBV20-1 | TRBD2
TGTGCCAGCAGCCACGAGCCCGACCAGTACAATGAGCAGTTCTTC | CASSHEPDQYNEQFF | TRBJ2-1 | few | TRBV4-2 | -
TGCAGCGTTCCCATACAGGGCTCCTACGAGCAGTACTTC | CSVPIQGSYEQYF | TRBJ2-7 | many | TRBV29-1 | -
TGCGCCAGCAGCACCTCTAGAGGGATACAAGTGACCCAGTACTTC | CASSTSRGIQVTQYF | TRBJ2-5 | - | TRBV5-1 | -
TGTGCCAGCAGTCAATGGACACCAAATAGCAATCAGCCCCAGCATTTT | CASSQWTPNSNQPQHF | TRBJ1-5 | few | TRBV12-3/TRBV12-4 | -
TGCAGTGCTAGAGGGGGCAGGGACGAAAAACTGTTTTTT | CSARGGRDEKLFF | TRBJ1-4 | - | TRBV20-1 | -
TGTGCCAGCAAGGAGGGAACTGGCACAGATACGCAGTATTTT | CASKEGTGTDTQYF | TRBJ2-3 | - | TRBV28 | -
TGCATAACAGACACCTATGGCTACACCTTC | CITDTYGYTF | TRBJ1-2 | - | TRBV20-1 | -
TGTGCCAGCAGATCAAACGTTCGTAGCGGGAGGCACAATGAGCAGTTCTTC | CASRSNVRSGRHNEQFF | TRBJ2-1 | few | TRBV5-6 | TRBD2
TGTGCCAGCAGCTTAGCTAACGCGGGGTTCAATGAGCAGTACTTC | CASSLANAGFNEQYF | TRBJ2-5 | - | TRBV11-2 | -
TGCGCCAGCAGTGAGTCGTTTGCAGGGGGCGCGACTGAAGCTTTCTTT | CASSESFAGGATEAFF | TRBJ1-1 | - | TRBV10-1 | TRBD1
TGTGCCATTCAGTCGGGCGGGTTGGACTATGGCTACACCTTC | CAIQSGGLDYGYTF | TRBJ1-2 | few | TRBV6-1 | -
TGTGCCAGCAGCTTGCAACCGGGACCTCTATTAGATGGCTACACCTTC | CASSLQPGPLLDGYTF | TRBJ1-2 | - | TRBV5-6 | -
TGTGCCAGCAGTACGGGACTAGTGGGAGAAGGGAATGAGCAGTTCTTC | CASSTGLVGEGNEQFF | TRBJ2-1 | - | TRBV12-3/TRBV12-4 | TRBD2